This T cell receptor (beta chain) was observed in a study of blood T cell repertoires in COVID-19. In the original processing: Using reference gene primer amplification, nucleated cell counts were estimated. Data came from immunoSEQ multiplex PCR; TCRdb stores just in-frame clones and leaves some out. D and trimming come from the DNA, and the V and J calls and clone size come from that table. The sample records approximately 70,000 clones, around 79% being singletons. The origin of this receptor is a man aged 60 to 75 with active or convalescent COVID-19. Material for sequencing was peripheral blood.

The CDR3 DNA reads TGTGCCAGCAGTTACTGGAGATCAGCAATGAACACTGAAGCTTTCTTT. Translated: CASSYWRSAMNTEAFF. The gene calls are TRBV6-5 and TRBJ1-1; D is undetermined. V dropped 1 base and J dropped 0 bases, with 12 bases sitting between them. Germline V gene data show CDR1 as MNHEY and CDR2 as SVGAGI. This CDR3 spans 16 amino acids.